This entry lists 30 T cell receptor beta chains sequenced from one sample in a study of T-cell memory formation after mild COVID-19. TCRdb recomputed calls from the 5' RACE reads with MiXCR, one row per CDR3 protein. The sample gives about 120,000 distinct CDR3 sequences, approximately 15% of which show up once; 14% is in the top ten. Sequenced sample: PBMCs or a T cell subset sorted from them (not recorded which). The receptors here all came from an adult woman who had mild COVID-19 (a few samples of this study predate the infection). Cell type and time point are not known.

The count of this clonotype is one. The chain recombines TRBV4-1 with TRBJ1-1; D not resolved. V was trimmed by 2 bases and J by 1 base, leaving 8 bases between them. Germline V gives CDR1 MGHRA, CDR2 YSYEKL. This CDR3 is 14 amino acids long. Here the CDR3 reads CASSQRQQNTEAFF. Here the CDR3 DNA reads TGCGCCAGCAGCCAAAGGCAACAGAACACTGAAGCTTTCTTT.

V is TRBV7-9 and J is TRBJ2-3; possibly TRBD1 for D (5 bases). Germline values: CDR1 SEHNR, CDR2 FQNEAQ (reference sequence). The CDR3 contains 13 residues. V dropped 6 bases and J dropped 6 bases, with 13 bases sitting between them. The CDR3 here is CASREGVPDTQYF. The CDR3 coding sequence is TGTGCCAGCAGAGAAGGGGTACCGGATACGCAGTATTTT. The whole variable domain, remainder taken from reference TRBV7-9 and TRBJ2-3, is DTGVSQNPRHKITKRGQNVTFRCDPISEHNRLYWYRQTLGQGPEFLTYFQNEAQLEKSRLLSDRFSAERPKGSFSTLEIQRTEQGDSAMYLCASREGVPDTQYFGPGTRLTVL.

A few counts support this clonotype. J is TRBJ2-2 and V is TRBV11-1; maybe TRBD2 (5 bases). Germline lookup yields CDR1 SGHAT and CDR2 FQDESV (reference sequence). There are 17 residues in the CDR3. Trimming stripped 1 base from V and 3 bases from J, with 15 bases between. The CDR3 DNA follows: TGTGCCAGCAGCTTAGAACTAGTTGCTTCTTACACCGGGGAGCTGTTTTTT. It specifies CASSLELVASYTGELFF.

The chain employs TRBV11-1 and TRBJ2-1; tentative D call: TRBD1 (6 bases). This CDR3 has 14 residues. V lost 6 bases, J lost 5 bases, and 14 bases lay in between. Germline loops: CDR1 SGHAT, CDR2 FQDESV (reference sequence). The CDR3 loop is CASRVDRINNEQFF. CDR3 sequence (DNA): TGTGCCAGCAGGGTGGACAGAATAAACAATGAGCAGTTCTTC.

CDR3 protein: CASSFRLGLGPDTQYF. CDR3 coding DNA: TGTGCCAGCAGTTTTCGTCTGGGTTTGGGGCCAGATACGCAGTATTTT. This chain links TRBV27 with TRBJ2-3; TRBD1 is a possible D gene (5 bases). Trimming took 3 bases from V and 4 from J, leaving 17 bases between them. Germline values: CDR1 MNHEY, CDR2 SMNVEV (reference sequence). CDR3 length equals 16 residues.

This clonotype was observed many times. This chain links TRBV29-1 with TRBJ2-2; 7 nucleotides match TRBD1. Per germline, CDR1 SQVTM and CDR2 ANQGSEA. V trimming: 5 bases; J trimming: 4 bases; junction bases outside the gene matches: 7. There are 14 residues in the CDR3. This CDR3 reads CSVPGQSFTGELFF. The CDR3 region has the DNA TGCAGCGTTCCGGGACAGTCGTTCACCGGGGAGCTGTTTTTT.

The chain employs TRBV15 and TRBJ1-5, with D tentatively TRBD1 (6 bases). Deletions cut 5 bases from V and 3 bases from J, with 11 bases between. CDR1 and CDR2 (germline): LNHNV, YYDKDF (reference sequence). There are 14 residues in the CDR3. CDR3 DNA sequence: TGTGCCACCAGCGAAGACAGGAACAATCAGCCCCAGCATTTT. Its protein is CATSEDRNNQPQHF.

V and J are TRBV25-1 and TRBJ2-5; D is unresolved. This CDR3 is built from 15 residues. Germline values: CDR1 MGHDK, CDR2 SYGVNS. Between the trimmed V and J ends, which lost 2 bases and 1 base, there was a span of 11 bases. CDR3 protein: CASSETEHAQETQYF. The CDR3 nucleotides are TGTGCCAGCAGTGAAACGGAGCATGCCCAAGAGACCCAGTACTTC.

This clonotype was recorded a few times. The chain is built from TRBV7-2 and TRBJ2-7; 7 bases agree with TRBD2. CDR1 is SGHTA and CDR2 is FQGNSA in the germline V gene. V was clipped by 5 bases and J by 2 bases; unmatched bases: 18. The CDR3 is made up of 18 amino acids. CDR3 nucleotide sequence: TGTGCCAGCAGCCACCCTTGGCAGCGTTCGGGAGGCGCCTACGAGCAGTACTTC. Amino acid sequence: CASSHPWQRSGGAYEQYF. Combining the CDR3 with reference TRBV7-2 and TRBJ2-7 gives the whole variable domain GAGVSQSPSNKVTEKGKDVELRCDPISGHTALYWYRQSLGQGLEFLIYFQGNSAPDKSGLPSDRFSAERTGGSVSTLTIQRTQQEDSAVYLCASSHPWQRSGGAYEQYFGPGTRLTVT.

This clonotype was found a few times. The chain links TRBV7-2 to TRBJ2-6, with D possibly being TRBD2 (6 bases). The germline V and J ends were trimmed by 3 bases and 2 bases, with 20 bases remaining between them. This CDR3 contains 19 residues. Looked up from germline, CDR1 is SGHTA and CDR2 is FQGNSA. CDR3 region: CASSFRDSPSSTGANVLTF. The CDR3 bases are TGTGCCAGCAGCTTCAGGGACTCCCCCTCGAGCACTGGGGCCAACGTCCTGACTTTC.

The chain recombines TRBV5-5 with TRBJ2-5, with D maybe TRBD2 (5 bases). V lost 3 bases, J lost 4 bases, and 13 bases lay in between. CDR3 size: 14 residues. Germline CDR1 is SGHKS and CDR2 is YYEKEE (reference sequence). Here the CDR3 reads CASSYTSFGETQYF. The DNA for the CDR3 is TGTGCCAGCAGCTACACTAGTTTCGGAGAGACCCAGTACTTC.

Many counts were recorded for this clonotype. The rearrangement joins TRBV29-1 to TRBJ2-7; D unresolved. The ends were cut back, 3 bases at V and 3 bases at J, with 9 bases in the middle. Germline CDR1 reads SQVTM; CDR2 reads ANQGSEA. The CDR3 contains 12 residues. CDR3 nucleotides: TGCAGCGTTGAGGGTCAGGACTACGAGCAGTACTTC. It is translated as CSVEGQDYEQYF.

The V and J genes are TRBV15 and TRBJ2-2, with D unresolved. Trimming took 4 bases from V and 1 from J, leaving 7 bases between them. Germline V CDR1 and CDR2: LNHNV, YYDKDF (reference sequence). CDR3 length: 14 amino acids. CDR3 in amino acids: CATSNRENTGELFF. The CDR3 DNA reads TGTGCCACCAGCAATAGGGAGAACACCGGGGAGCTGTTTTTT.

This clonotype occurred a few times. The rearrangement joins TRBV5-1 to TRBJ2-2; D unresolved. Germline V gene lookup returns CDR1 SGHRS and CDR2 YFSETQ. The ends were cut back, 3 bases at V and 0 bases at J, with 15 bases in the middle. The CDR3 has 17 residues. The CDR3, as DNA: TGCGCCAGCAGCTCCGCTTCGGACGCCGCGAACACCGGGGAGCTGTTTTTT. Protein product: CASSSASDAANTGELFF.

This clonotype was recorded at least ten times. The V and J genes are TRBV5-4 and TRBJ2-7; unclear D gene. V was cut by 0 bases and J by 3 bases, with 22 bases left in between. Germline assignment: CDR1 SGHNT and CDR2 YYREEE (reference sequence). The CDR3 loop spans 18 amino acids. The chain's CDR3 is CASSLAAKRSVALYEQYF. The CDR3 bases are TGTGCCAGCAGCTTGGCGGCGAAGAGGTCGGTGGCACTCTACGAGCAGTACTTC.

This clonotype was picked up many times. The V call is TRBV5-1, the J call TRBJ1-1, with D possibly matching TRBD1 (5 bases). The CDR3 covers 15 residues. CDR1 is SGHRS, CDR2 YFSETQ, per germline. Trimming shortened V by 4 bases and J by 4 bases, and 17 bases separated the two germline ends. The CDR3 DNA follows: TGCGCCAGCAGCCCCCCCCTGGGGCAGGGCACTGAAGCTTTCTTT. Protein: CASSPPLGQGTEAFF.

This chain connects TRBV25-1 to TRBJ1-1, with 8 positions matching TRBD1. Germline loops: CDR1 MGHDK, CDR2 SYGVNS. V lost 4 bases, J lost 5 bases, and 12 bases stayed unmatched. The CDR3 is 16 amino acids. The CDR3 bases are TGTGCCAGCAGTGTGGGGGTGCAGGGGGCGAGAACTGAAGCTTTCTTT. The encoded protein is CASSVGVQGARTEAFF.

This clonotype was recorded a few times. The CDR3 region is CASSWAGKETQYF. The CDR3, as DNA: TGTGCCAGTAGTTGGGCAGGGAAAGAGACCCAGTACTTC. V is TRBV19 and J is TRBJ2-5; perhaps TRBD1 as D (5 bases). Trimming removed 5 bases at V and 3 bases at J, with 10 bases between. Germline loops: CDR1 LNHDA, CDR2 SQIVND (reference sequence). The CDR3 spans 13 residues. Filled out from reference TRBV19 and TRBJ2-5, the complete variable domain reads DGGITQSPKYLFRKEGQNVTLSCEQNLNHDAMYWYRQDPGQGLRLIYYSQIVNDFQKGDIAEGYSVSREKKESFPLTVTSAQKNPTAFYLCASSWAGKETQYFGPGTRLLVL.

The chain uses TRBV6-1 and TRBJ2-7; 9 bases line up with TRBD1. Germline V CDR1 and CDR2: MNHNS, SASEGT. CDR3 length equals 14 residues. Trimming removed 6 bases from V and 4 bases from J; junction bases left unmatched: 7. CDR3: CASRDGTGSYEQYF. The CDR3 DNA follows: TGTGCCAGCAGGGACGGGACAGGGTCGTACGAGCAGTACTTC.

The V gene is TRBV6-5, the J gene TRBJ2-5; D ambiguous. Germline V gene lookup returns CDR1 MNHEY and CDR2 SVGAGI. The length of the CDR3 is 11 residues. V dropped 8 bases and J dropped 7 bases, with 11 bases sitting between them. CDR3 DNA: TGTGCCAGCCACTTCTTGGGGACCCAGTACTTC. Amino acid sequence: CASHFLGTQYF.

CDR3 sequence: CASRIAPTDTQYF. In DNA form, the CDR3 reads TGTGCCAGCAGAATCGCACCCACAGATACGCAGTATTTT. The chain recombines TRBV4-2 with TRBJ2-3; D gene unclear. Trimming removed 6 bases at V and 2 bases at J, with 9 bases between. The CDR3 totals 13 residues. CDR1 is LGHNA and CDR2 is YNFKEQ in the germline V gene.

The chain has TRBV6-5 and TRBJ2-5; 13 nucleotides agree with TRBD2. Looked up from germline, CDR1 is MNHEY and CDR2 is SVGAGI. The CDR3 runs to 15 residues. J lost 9 bases, V lost 6 bases, and 10 bases had no gene match. The CDR3 protein is CASRSGLAGVRAQYF. The CDR3 DNA reads TGTGCCAGCAGGTCCGGACTAGCGGGAGTTCGGGCCCAGTACTTC.

This clonotype was picked up a small number of times. The chain carries TRBV7-9 and TRBJ2-1; 14 bases map to TRBD2. Germline lookup yields CDR1 SEHNR and CDR2 FQNEAQ (reference sequence). With 8 bases clipped from V and 9 bases from J, the junction kept 3 bases outside the gene matches. The CDR3 has 13 residues. In nucleotides, the CDR3 is TGTGCCAGCGTAGGACTAGCGGGAGGTGAGCAGTTCTTC. The encoded protein is CASVGLAGGEQFF.

The V and J genes are TRBV9 and TRBJ2-3; perhaps TRBD1 as D (6 bases). The length of the CDR3 is 23 residues. Germline V gene sequence: CDR1 SGDLS, CDR2 YYNGEE. Trimming shortened V by 0 bases and J by 0 bases, and 32 bases separated the two germline ends. DNA of the CDR3: TGTGCCAGCAGCGTAGATTCCCCCAGAGCCGGGACAAGGGGATATTATAGCACAGATACGCAGTATTTT. This encodes CASSVDSPRAGTRGYYSTDTQYF.

This clonotype was seen only a few times. The chain uses TRBV5-1 and TRBJ2-1; D is undetermined. Germline-derived CDR1 and CDR2 are SGHRS and YFSETQ. The CDR3 runs to 14 residues. The ends were cut back, 4 bases at V and 0 bases at J, with 8 bases in the middle. The CDR3 is CASSPAASYNEQFF. Here the CDR3 DNA reads TGCGCCAGCAGCCCCGCGGCCTCCTACAATGAGCAGTTCTTC.

V gene TRBV9 combines with J gene TRBJ2-5, with no clear D. The germline V and J ends were trimmed by 2 bases and 5 bases, with 10 bases remaining between them. The CDR3 totals 13 residues. CDR1 and CDR2 (germline): SGDLS, YYNGEE. Written as DNA, the CDR3 is TGTGCCAGCAGCGTCGGGCCTATGGAGACCCAGTACTTC. Its protein is CASSVGPMETQYF.

There are a few counts of this clonotype. The DNA for the CDR3 is TGCAGTGCTAGAAACGCAGGGGGAAACACCATATATTTT. This gives the protein CSARNAGGNTIYF. The J gene is TRBJ1-3, the V gene TRBV20-1, with a possible D match to TRBD1 (5 bases). The V gene's germline CDR1 is DFQATT and CDR2 SNEGSKA (reference sequence). V lost 2 bases to trimming and J lost 4 bases, with 9 bases between them. CDR3 length equals 13 residues.

V and J are TRBV12-5 and TRBJ2-1, with a possible D match to TRBD2 (5 bases). This CDR3 spans 13 amino acids. V shed 3 bases and J shed 6 bases, with 9 bases lying between them. Per germline, CDR1 LGHNT and CDR2 FRNRAP. Here the CDR3 reads CASGLAVGNEQFF. CDR3 in DNA: TGTGCTAGTGGTTTAGCGGTGGGCAATGAGCAGTTCTTC.

The J gene is TRBJ2-7, the V gene TRBV19, with 11 nucleotides matching TRBD1. CDR1 and CDR2 from the germline V gene are LNHDA and SQIVND (reference sequence). The trim removed 3 bases at V and 5 bases at J, leaving 6 bases unmatched. This CDR3 region has 15 residues. CDR3: CASSMDRGLWNEQYF. The CDR3 bases are TGTGCCAGTAGTATGGACAGGGGGCTTTGGAACGAGCAGTACTTC.

The gene calls are TRBV14 and TRBJ1-2; tentative D call: TRBD1 (6 bases). CDR3 length: 14 residues. V was cut by 0 bases and J by 6 bases, with 11 bases left in between. Germline CDR1 and CDR2: SGHDN and FVKESK. CDR3 coding DNA: TGTGCCAGCAGCCAAGATGGGGGGCGGGATGGCTACACCTTC. This encodes CASSQDGGRDGYTF.